The 11 T cell receptor beta chains below were found in one sample sequenced in a study of blood T cell repertoires in COVID-19. TCRdb keeps only in-frame clones here, not all; method: immunoSEQ multiplex PCR. The data show 200,000 to 250,000 clones, with 88% seen just once and 6% to 6.5% held by the top ten. Sequencing was carried out using peripheral blood. The receptors stem from a woman between 25 and 40 years old with COVID-19, enrolled during active disease.

V gene TRBV6-2 or TRBV6-3 combines with J gene TRBJ1-1; no clear D gene. The CDR3 covers 12 residues. The V end lost 6 bases, the J end lost 11 bases, and 16 bases lay between the germline ends. Germline CDR1 reads MNHEY; CDR2 reads SVGEGT. CDR3 residues: CASSFSHGWAFF. The CDR3 nucleotides read TGTGCCAGCAGCTTCTCCCACGGGTGGGCTTTCTTT.

The chain employs TRBV28 and TRBJ2-7, with D possibly matching TRBD2 (6 bases). The CDR3 has 15 amino acids. V was pared by 3 bases and J by 2 bases, with 14 bases between. From germline, CDR1 is MDHEN and CDR2 SYDVKM. The CDR3 region is CASSFQTGDPYEQYF. As DNA, the CDR3 is TGTGCCAGCAGTTTCCAGACGGGGGACCCCTACGAGCAGTACTTC.

This clone was seen just once. V is TRBV11-3 and J is TRBJ2-4; 7 bases fit TRBD2. The ends lost 5 bases at V and 9 bases at J; junction bases unmatched: 13. CDR1 is SGHNT and CDR2 is YENEEA in the germline V gene. This CDR3 is built from 15 residues. CDR3 amino acids: CASSPPSGGLGIQYF. DNA for the CDR3: TGTGCCAGCAGCCCGCCCTCGGGGGGTTTGGGCATTCAGTACTTC.

The V call is TRBV28, the J call TRBJ2-7; TRBD1 agrees at 7 bases. CDR1 and CDR2 (germline): MDHEN, SYDVKM. This CDR3 contains 13 residues. Germline trimming cut 4 bases from V and 3 bases from J; bases unmatched to any gene: 3. The CDR3 coding sequence is TGTGCCAGCAGTTCCGGACAGGTCTACGAGCAGTACGTC. Translated: CASSSGQVYEQYV.

The V gene is TRBV21-1, the J gene TRBJ2-2; the D call of TRBD2 is as the table states it, not checked on the DNA. TRBV21-1 is deemed a pseudogene. The CDR3 is 19 amino acids. CDR3 DNA: TGTGCCAGCAGCAAAAGGTGTCTCGGGCTAGCGGGTTCCACCGGGGAGCTGTTTTTT. Translated, it gives CASSKRCLGLAGSTGELFF.

This rearrangement joins TRBV5-5 to TRBJ1-6; D is possibly TRBD1 (5 bases). Germline lookup yields CDR1 SGHKS and CDR2 YYEKEE (reference sequence). V was pared by 0 bases and J by 7 bases, with 11 bases between. The CDR3 totals 15 residues. CDR3: CASSLVTEKNSPLHF. The CDR3 bases are TGTGCCAGCAGCTTGGTGACAGAGAAAAATTCACCCCTCCACTTT. Full variable domain (missing parts from reference TRBV5-5 and TRBJ1-6): DAGVTQSPTHLIKTRGQQVTLRCSPISGHKSVSWYQQVLGQGPQFIFQYYEKEERGRGNFPDRFSARQFPNYSSELNVNALLLGDSALYLCASSLVTEKNSPLHFGNGTRLTVT.

The chain joins TRBV7-8 to TRBJ2-2, with 7 positions matching TRBD1. The CDR3 has 15 amino acids. Germline V lookup: CDR1 SGHVS, CDR2 FQNEAQ. Unmatched junction bases numbered 7, after V lost 5 bases and J lost 4 bases. This CDR3 reads CASSLQGTITGELFF. CDR3 DNA sequence: TGTGCCAGCAGCCTACAGGGGACCATCACCGGGGAGCTGTTTTTT.

The chain carries TRBV12-3 or TRBV12-4 and TRBJ1-2; possibly TRBD1 for D (6 bases). The CDR3 extends over 13 amino acids. Trimming removed 3 bases at V and 10 bases at J, with 15 bases between. The CDR3 DNA is TGTGCCAGCAGTTTCGGACAGACTGGTGCCTACACCTTC. It is translated as CASSFGQTGAYTF.

The gene calls are TRBV5-6 and TRBJ2-7; 7 nucleotides line up with TRBD2. With 4 bases clipped from V and 3 bases from J, the junction kept 7 bases outside the gene matches. Per germline, CDR1 SGHDT and CDR2 YYEEEE. This CDR3 comprises 14 residues. The CDR3 is CASSPSGLYYEQYF. The CDR3 DNA follows: TGTGCCAGCAGCCCTTCGGGACTATACTACGAGCAGTACTTC.

The chain joins TRBV23-1 to TRBJ1-2; D is possibly TRBD1 (5 bases). TRBV23-1 is an ORF; its function is uncertain. The CDR3 has 13 residues. Trimming took 4 bases from V and 4 from J, leaving 10 bases between them. This CDR3 is CASSRPGPYGYTF. For the CDR3, the DNA is TGCGCCAGCAGTCGACCAGGGCCCTATGGCTACACCTTC.

The chain carries TRBV19 and TRBJ2-3; a possible D gene is TRBD1 (5 bases). With 3 bases removed from V and 1 base from J, the gap between germline ends came to 11 bases. The CDR3 is made up of 15 amino acids. From germline, CDR1 is LNHDA and CDR2 SQIVND (reference sequence). The CDR3 reads CASSIAGSGTDTQYF. DNA for the CDR3: TGTGCCAGTAGTATTGCAGGGTCGGGCACAGATACGCAGTATTTT.